This T cell receptor beta chain came from a study of naive and memory T cell subsets. Two oligonucleotides, mixed equimolar, formed the beta constant-region primer covering TRBC1 and TRBC2. Four rounds of PCR amplified the ligated cDNA using nested alpha and beta constant-region primers plus SP2. Each CDR3 protein is one row after TCRdb ran MiXCR on the UMI-ligation and nested PCR reads. The data show approximately 150,000 distinct CDR3 sequences, approximately 20% seen once. Four subsets defined by CD45RA and CD27 were sorted after CD3, CD4, CD8 and live/dead staining. This CDR3 contains 17 residues. Germline CDR1 reads ENHRY; CDR2 reads SYGVKD. V was shortened by 3 bases and J by 2 bases, with 16 bases between the two germline ends. This clonotype has just a few counts. The antigen remains unidentified. Study-level points and caveats: Diversity fell and Gini index rose from naive through CM, EM, EMRA. Over 95% of naive TCR sequences appeared only once after error correction, unlike memory subsets. Findings for naive and memory subsets could not be checked against ground truth. Naive repertoires, especially CD8, held a few larger clonotypes, possibly memory cells re-expressing CD45RA.

Sample: naive CD8+ T cells from blood. The sequence derives from a human donor in good health. J is TRBJ2-2 and V is TRBV10-3; the D is unclear. CDR3: CAISDLGQVANTGELFF. The CDR3 nucleotides read TGTGCCATCAGTGACTTAGGGCAGGTCGCCAACACCGGGGAGCTGTTTTTT.